This passage covers 5 T cell receptor beta chains from one sample sequenced in a study of T cell responses to AZD1222 COVID-19 vaccine. The repertoire was sequenced with immunoSEQ multiplex PCR; TCRdb's copy has only in-frame clones and lacks some. The sample lists roughly 120,000 clones, roughly 89% occurring once. The sequencing used peripheral blood, collected on day 0 of AZD1222 vaccination. All receptors come from an adult in good health.

This chain's CDR3 is CATSRGGPNQPQHF. CDR3 in DNA: TGTGCCACCAGCAGAGGGGGACCTAATCAGCCCCAGCATTTT. The J gene is TRBJ1-5, the V gene TRBV15; a weak D match, TRBD1 (5 bases). Trimming took off 1 base at V and 4 bases at J, with 8 bases between the two ends. Germline V gives CDR1 LNHNV, CDR2 YYDKDF (reference sequence). CDR3 length: 14 amino acids.

The chain links TRBV18 to TRBJ2-1, with TRBD1 as a possible D gene (6 bases). Germline V gene sequence: CDR1 KGHSH, CDR2 LQKENI. V was clipped by 6 bases and J by 0 bases, with 15 bases between them. The CDR3 has 16 residues. This chain's CDR3 is CASSRDRQSSYNEQFF. As DNA, the CDR3 is TGTGCCAGCTCCCGCGACAGGCAGAGCTCCTACAATGAGCAGTTCTTC.

This rearrangement joins TRBV11-2 to TRBJ1-2; no clear D gene. CDR1 and CDR2 (germline): SGHAT, FQNNGV. The CDR3 has 12 residues. Trimming took 5 bases from V and 8 from J, leaving 12 bases between them. The DNA for the CDR3 is TGTGCCAGCAGCATCAGGACTGGAGGCTACACCTTC. This sequence encodes CASSIRTGGYTF.

V is TRBV4-1 and J is TRBJ2-5, with a possible D match to TRBD1 (7 bases). The V and J ends lost 1 base and 5 bases respectively, with 20 bases between them. The CDR3 spans 17 residues. Germline CDR1 and CDR2: MGHRA and YSYEKL. DNA of the CDR3: TGCGCCAGCAGCCAAGGGAGGGGGCGGTCCCTCGATGAGACCCAGTACTTC. Encoded protein: CASSQGRGRSLDETQYF.

This clone has more than one count but fewer than ten. The CDR3 bases are TGTGCCAGCAGCGCTTCGTTTGGGGAGCTGTTTTTT. Its translation: CASSASFGELFF. The V call is TRBV9, the J call TRBJ2-2; D is ambiguous. V lost 3 bases and J 8 bases, leaving 8 bases between the germline ends. The CDR3 consists of 12 residues. Germline CDR1 and CDR2: SGDLS and YYNGEE.